Presented here are 20 T cell receptor beta chains from one specimen sequenced in a study of T-cell memory formation after mild COVID-19. From the 5' RACE reads, TCRdb called clonotypes with MiXCR, one entry per CDR3 protein. Of hundreds of thousands of distinct CDR3 sequences in the sample, about 15% were seen once. Sample: PBMCs or a T cell subset sorted from them (not recorded which). Receptors were obtained from a man between 18 and 29 years old who had mild COVID-19 (a few samples of this study predate the infection). Cell type and time point are not known.

The V call is TRBV6-5, the J call TRBJ2-7; 9 bases agree with TRBD1. J gave up 4 bases and V 6 bases, and 10 bases lay outside the gene matches. Germline CDR1 MNHEY, CDR2 SVGAGI. The CDR3 runs to 15 residues. CDR3 in amino acids: CASRLLGDRDYEQYF. The CDR3 DNA reads TGTGCCAGCAGACTACTCGGGGACAGGGATTACGAGCAGTACTTC.

This clonotype has only a few counts. V and J are TRBV10-1 and TRBJ1-3; possibly TRBD1 for D (6 bases). The CDR3 has 14 amino acids. CDR1 WNHNN and CDR2 SYGVQD come from the germline V gene (reference sequence). V was clipped by 6 bases and J by 0 bases, with 9 bases between them. CDR3 sequence: CASSRDTSGNTIYF. CDR3 DNA sequence: TGCGCCAGCAGCCGGGACACCTCTGGAAACACCATATATTTT.

In its sample, this clonotype was seen a few times. The V gene is TRBV6-6, the J gene TRBJ2-7, with D unclear. Germline V gives CDR1 MNHNY, CDR2 SVGAGI (reference sequence). CDR3 length equals 17 residues. V lost 5 bases and J lost 5, with 25 bases in between. CDR3 region: CASSVGNTYISSHEQYV. The CDR3 nucleotides read TGTGCCAGCAGTGTAGGGAATACCTACATCTCTTCCCACGAGCAGTACGTC.

This clonotype was detected only a few times. The rearrangement uses TRBV7-2 and TRBJ1-5; D is perhaps TRBD1 (6 bases). There are 15 residues in the CDR3. Germline V gene sequence: CDR1 SGHTA, CDR2 FQGNSA. Trimming stripped 0 bases from V and 5 bases from J, with 11 bases between. The chain's CDR3 is CASSLAGGQDQPQHF. The CDR3 bases are TGTGCCAGCAGCTTAGCTGGGGGCCAGGATCAGCCCCAGCATTTT.

CDR3 sequence: CATSGLGRNGELFF. The DNA for the CDR3 is TGTGCCACCAGCGGACTAGGGCGGAACGGGGAGCTGTTTTTT. J is TRBJ2-2 and V is TRBV15, with TRBD2 matching over 7 bases. Unmatched junction bases numbered 7, after V lost 5 bases and J lost 7 bases. This CDR3 contains 14 residues. Germline lookup yields CDR1 LNHNV and CDR2 YYDKDF (reference sequence).

This clonotype was detected ten times or more. This chain links TRBV5-5 with TRBJ2-7, with D perhaps matching TRBD2 (5 bases). V was pared by 4 bases and J by 2 bases, with 16 bases between. The germline CDR1 and CDR2 sequences are SGHKS and YYEKEE (reference sequence). The CDR3 consists of 15 residues. This CDR3 reads CASSMITSGTYEQYF. CDR3 sequence (DNA): TGTGCCAGCAGCATGATTACGTCCGGGACCTACGAGCAGTACTTC.

This clonotype was found a few times. This chain joins TRBV28 and TRBJ1-5; 7 positions agree with TRBD1. With V trimmed by 5 bases and J by 5 bases, 6 bases remained unmatched. The germline V gene encodes CDR1 MDHEN and CDR2 SYDVKM. The CDR3 totals 14 residues. CDR3 in amino acids: CASSRDSLYQPQHF. The CDR3 DNA reads TGTGCCAGCAGTCGGGACAGCTTGTATCAGCCCCAGCATTTT. Full variable domain (outside the CDR3, taken from reference TRBV28 and TRBJ1-5): DVKVTQSSRYLVKRTGEKVFLECVQDMDHENMFWYRQDPGLGLRLIYFSYDVKMKEKGDIPEGYSVSREKKERFSLILESASTNQTSMYLCASSRDSLYQPQHFGDGTRLSIL.

This clonotype turned up a few times. The chain links TRBV3-1 to TRBJ2-5, with D unclear. This CDR3 comprises 13 residues. CDR1 and CDR2 from the germline V gene are LGHDT and YNNKEL (reference sequence). V gave up 5 bases and J gave up 4 bases, with 11 bases separating them. CDR3 in DNA: TGTGCCAGCAGCGTAAGTCAGGCAGAGACCCAGTACTTC. This gives the protein CASSVSQAETQYF.

This clonotype was seen a handful of times. V gene TRBV4-2 combines with J gene TRBJ2-2; TRBD2 matches at 8 bases. The CDR3 totals 18 residues. The germline V gene encodes CDR1 LGHNA and CDR2 YNFKEQ. V gave up 6 bases and J gave up 2 bases; unmatched junction bases: 14. CDR3 region: CASSSSVSGGPNTGELFF. In DNA form, the CDR3 reads TGTGCCAGCAGTAGCTCGGTCAGCGGGGGACCAAACACCGGGGAGCTGTTTTTT.

This clonotype turned up a few times. V is TRBV4-2 and J is TRBJ1-4, with D hard to call. The CDR3 loop spans 16 amino acids. V lost 3 bases and J lost 0, with 11 bases in between. Germline-derived CDR1 and CDR2 are LGHNA and YNFKEQ. The CDR3: CASSHSGSATNEKLFF. The CDR3 DNA reads as TGTGCCAGCAGCCATTCTGGGTCTGCAACTAATGAAAAACTGTTTTTT.

This clonotype has just a few counts. The CDR3 DNA sequence: TGTGCCAGCAGCTTAGGGGCAGGGGAGGCCGGGGAGCTGTTTTTT. Translation gives CASSLGAGEAGELFF. The rearrangement uses TRBV7-8 and TRBJ2-2; the D gene could be TRBD1 or TRBD2 (6 bases each). CDR1 is SGHVS, CDR2 FQNEAQ, per germline. The ends were cut back, 1 base at V and 6 bases at J, with 12 bases in the middle. This CDR3 comprises 15 residues.

A few counts support this clonotype. The chain joins TRBV5-5 to TRBJ2-3, with TRBD1 matching 9 bases. Germline assignment: CDR1 SGHKS and CDR2 YYEKEE (reference sequence). The CDR3 contains 16 residues. The ends lost 2 bases at V and 3 bases at J; junction bases unmatched: 7. The CDR3 reads CASSFGTGTRTDTQYF. The CDR3 coding sequence is TGTGCCAGCAGCTTCGGGACAGGGACACGGACAGATACGCAGTATTTT.

In its sample, this clonotype was seen many times. The chain is built from TRBV7-2 and TRBJ2-2; TRBD2 aligns across 7 bases. This CDR3 spans 15 amino acids. V gave up 1 base and J gave up 7 bases; unmatched junction bases: 6. Germline-derived CDR1 and CDR2 are SGHTA and FQGNSA. The CDR3 nucleotides are TGTGCCAGCAGCTTAGGCAGACTAGCCGGCGGGGAGCTGTTTTTT. Protein product: CASSLGRLAGGELFF.

This sequence joins TRBV15 and TRBJ2-7; D call uncertain. V was trimmed by 0 bases and J by 12 bases, leaving 12 bases between them. The CDR3 extends over 12 amino acids. The germline gives CDR1 LNHNV, CDR2 YYDKDF (reference sequence). The CDR3 nucleotides are TGTGCCACCAGCAGAGATGCGAGAACGCGGTACTTC. It specifies CATSRDARTRYF.

The V call is TRBV21-1, the J call TRBJ1-6. TRBV21-1 is described as a pseudogene. CDR3 length: 15 amino acids. CDR3 amino acids: CASSKVGEYNSPLHF. As DNA, the CDR3 is TGTGCCAGCAGCAAAGTTGGGGAATATAATTCACCCCTCCACTTT.

A few counts support this clonotype. The chain couples TRBV4-3 to TRBJ2-3; D gene unclear. Trimming stripped 0 bases from V and 2 bases from J, with 12 bases between. In germline, CDR1 is LGHNA, CDR2 YSLEER. The CDR3 totals 16 residues. CDR3 loop: CASSQEARRATDTQYF. CDR3 DNA: TGCGCCAGCAGCCAAGAAGCTCGAAGGGCCACAGATACGCAGTATTTT.

This clonotype occurred a few times. The V call is TRBV5-1, the J call TRBJ2-3; 9 bases match TRBD2. V shed 0 bases and J 2 bases; nucleotides not matched to a gene: 7. CDR1 and CDR2 (germline): SGHRS, YFSETQ. CDR3 length equals 17 residues. The CDR3 DNA is TGCGCCAGCAGCTTGGAGGGGCGGGGGGGATCCACAGATACGCAGTATTTT. Protein product: CASSLEGRGGSTDTQYF.

This clonotype appeared a few times. The chain is built from TRBV3-1 and TRBJ2-2, with 10 bases matching TRBD2. This CDR3 region has 16 residues. The germline gives CDR1 LGHDT, CDR2 YNNKEL (reference sequence). V lost 3 bases, J lost 7 bases, and 8 bases stayed unmatched. The CDR3 region is CASSHLSGGKFGELFF. CDR3 nucleotide sequence: TGTGCCAGCAGCCACCTTAGCGGGGGGAAATTCGGGGAGCTGTTTTTT.

The J gene is TRBJ2-1, the V gene TRBV5-1; no definite D call. Between the trimmed V and J ends, which lost 0 bases and 9 bases, there was a span of 10 bases. CDR3 length: 13 amino acids. Germline CDR1 reads SGHRS; CDR2 reads YFSETQ. Here the CDR3 reads CASSLEGRFEQFF. The CDR3 DNA follows: TGCGCCAGCAGCTTGGAGGGCAGATTTGAGCAGTTCTTC. The complete variable domain, with remaining parts taken from reference TRBV5-1 and TRBJ2-1, reads KAGVTQTPRYLIKTRGQQVTLSCSPISGHRSVSWYQQTPGQGLQFLFEYFSETQRNKGNFPGRFSGRQFSNSRSEMNVSTLELGDSALYLCASSLEGRFEQFFGPGTRLTVL.

This clonotype was seen only a few times. V and J are TRBV11-2 and TRBJ2-5, with D tentatively TRBD2 (6 bases). Germline values: CDR1 SGHAT, CDR2 FQNNGV. V was shortened by 1 base and J by 5 bases, with 17 bases between the two germline ends. CDR3 length: 16 residues. CDR3 loop: CASSLVSSFREETQYF. The CDR3 DNA is TGTGCCAGCAGCTTAGTATCATCCTTCCGGGAGGAGACCCAGTACTTC.